This passage covers 23 T cell receptor beta chains from one sample sequenced in a study of T cell responses to AZD1222 COVID-19 vaccine. Some clones are missing from TCRdb's copy, which holds only in-frame ones; the method was immunoSEQ multiplex PCR. This table has around 130,000 clones, around 90% appearing once. The sample in question was peripheral blood, obtained 28 days after the second dose of the MenACWY control vaccine. The receptors here all came from an adult who received the MenACWY meningococcal vaccine as a control.

The rearrangement links TRBV6-5 to TRBJ2-2, with D uncertain. The CDR3 has 14 amino acids. The V end lost 10 bases, the J end lost 2 bases, and 14 bases lay between the germline ends. CDR1 is MNHEY, CDR2 SVGAGI, per germline. The CDR3: CATLLDLNTGELFF. CDR3 DNA: TGTGCCACCCTTTTGGATCTAAACACCGGGGAGCTGTTTTTT.

V gene TRBV28 combines with J gene TRBJ1-2, with unresolved D. CDR1 MDHEN and CDR2 SYDVKM come from the germline V gene. There are 11 residues in the CDR3. The V gene lost 4 bases and the J gene lost 6 bases, with 6 bases spanning the gap. The CDR3 coding sequence is TGTGCCAGCAGTTCGCGGGATGGCTACACCTTC. Its translation: CASSSRDGYTF.

V is TRBV5-1 and J is TRBJ2-1; D remains ambiguous. Germline V gene data show CDR1 as SGHRS and CDR2 as YFSETQ. This CDR3 has 14 residues. Trimming took off 4 bases at V and 1 base at J, with 9 bases between the two ends. CDR3 amino acids: CASSTTGSYNEQFF. For the CDR3, the DNA is TGCGCCAGCAGCACCACTGGTTCCTACAATGAGCAGTTCTTC.

This chain connects TRBV18 to TRBJ2-3; 9 positions match TRBD1. CDR3 length equals 15 residues. CDR1 is KGHSH and CDR2 is LQKENI in the germline V gene. J lost 8 bases, V lost 6 bases, and 12 bases had no gene match. In DNA form, the CDR3 reads TGTGCCAGCTCTCGCCTGGACAGGGGAGGAGGTACGCAGTATTTT. Translated, it gives CASSRLDRGGGTQYF.

The genes are TRBV3-1 (or the pseudogene TRBV3-2) and TRBJ2-1, with 8 bases lining up with TRBD2. The CDR3 runs to 20 residues. Looked up from germline, CDR1 is LGHDT and CDR2 is YNNKEL (reference sequence). J gave up 0 bases and V 0 bases, and 13 bases lay outside the gene matches. CDR3 residues: CASSQDGGLAGPSSYNEQFF. In nucleotides, the CDR3 is TGTGCCAGCAGCCAAGATGGAGGGCTAGCGGGCCCAAGCTCCTACAATGAGCAGTTCTTC.

This clone showed up just once. The V gene is TRBV6-5, the J gene TRBJ1-3; 11 bases are shared with TRBD1. Germline loops: CDR1 MNHEY, CDR2 SVGAGI. V shed 6 bases, J shed 11 bases, and the junction held 9 bases outside the gene matches. The CDR3 totals 14 residues. The CDR3 region has the DNA TGTGCCAGCAGCCAAGGGACAGGGGGGGATTCCATATATTTT. It translates to CASSQGTGGDSIYF.

The rearrangement joins TRBV2 to TRBJ2-3, with D possibly TRBD2 on 6 matching bases. V was cut by 4 bases and J by 0 bases, with 8 bases left in between. The CDR3 is 14 amino acids. CDR1 is SNHLY, CDR2 FYNNEI, per germline. CDR3 bases: TGTGCCAGCAGTGGTGGACTAAGCACAGATACGCAGTATTTT. It translates to CASSGGLSTDTQYF.

This chain uses TRBV5-5 with TRBJ1-1; D gene unclear. The germline CDR1 and CDR2 sequences are SGHKS and YYEKEE (reference sequence). Trimming took off 3 bases at V and 4 bases at J, with 7 bases between the two ends. The CDR3 totals 12 residues. The CDR3 coding sequence is TGTGCCAGCAGCTATACCTCCACTGAAGCTTTCTTT. Protein: CASSYTSTEAFF.

CDR3 in DNA: TGTGCCAGCAGCTTGTCCCCTCTTGGCACAGATACGCAGTATTTT. It translates to CASSLSPLGTDTQYF. This rearrangement joins TRBV7-9 to TRBJ2-3; unclear D gene. Germline V CDR1 and CDR2: SEHNR, FQNEAQ (reference sequence). V dropped 3 bases and J dropped 1 base, with 11 bases sitting between them. The length of the CDR3 is 15 residues.

This chain uses TRBV4-2 with TRBJ2-6; D ambiguous. Trimming pared 0 bases from V and 0 bases from J, leaving 6 bases between. The length of the CDR3 is 16 residues. The germline V gene encodes CDR1 LGHNA and CDR2 YNFKEQ. The CDR3 reads CASSQDFDSGANVLTF. CDR3 DNA sequence: TGTGCCAGCAGCCAAGATTTTGACTCTGGGGCCAACGTCCTGACTTTC.

This rearrangement joins TRBV6-2 or TRBV6-3 to TRBJ2-5; D not certain. V was clipped by 0 bases and J by 4 bases, with 9 bases between them. This CDR3 is built from 14 residues. CDR1 is MNHEY, CDR2 SVGEGT, per germline. The CDR3 nucleotides are TGTGCCAGCAGTTACTCGAACTCTCTAGAGACCCAGTACTTC. It yields the protein CASSYSNSLETQYF.

The rearrangement uses TRBV11-2 and TRBJ2-4; 9 bases are shared with TRBD1. Trimming took 0 bases from V and 0 from J; bases not matched to a gene: 9. The CDR3 runs 19 residues. From germline, CDR1 is SGHAT and CDR2 FQNNGV. CDR3 residues: CASSLDGWGQGPAKNIQYF. The CDR3 bases are TGTGCCAGCAGCTTAGATGGGTGGGGACAGGGACCAGCCAAAAACATTCAGTACTTC. The full variable domain, rest sourced from reference TRBV11-2 and TRBJ2-4, is EAGVAQSPRYKIIEKRQSVAFWCNPISGHATLYWYQQILGQGPKLLIQFQNNGVVDDSQLPKDRFSAERLKGVDSTLKIQPAKLEDSAVYLCASSLDGWGQGPAKNIQYFGAGTRLSVL.

CDR3 nucleotides: TGTGCCAGCAGTCGAACTAGCGGGAGTCTTTTCAGCACAGATACGCAGTATTTT. Residues: CASSRTSGSLFSTDTQYF. The rearrangement uses TRBV2 and TRBJ2-3; 11 nucleotides match TRBD2. Trimming at V came to 5 bases and at J to 0 bases, leaving 10 bases not matched to a gene. The CDR3 extends over 18 amino acids. Per germline, CDR1 SNHLY and CDR2 FYNNEI.

The chain combines TRBV28 with TRBJ2-1, with D possibly being TRBD1 (6 bases). Per germline, CDR1 MDHEN and CDR2 SYDVKM. The CDR3 sequence is 13 residues long. Trimming removed 6 bases at V and 2 bases at J, with 8 bases between. The CDR3 region has the DNA TGTGCCAGCAGCAGGGGCCCCTACAATGAGCAGTTCTTC. Its protein is CASSRGPYNEQFF.

The chain's CDR3 is CASNPQGVKDEQFF. The DNA for the CDR3 is TGTGCCAGCAATCCACAGGGTGTTAAGGATGAGCAGTTCTTC. This sequence joins TRBV7-9 and TRBJ2-1; the D gene is possibly TRBD1 (6 bases). The germline CDR1 and CDR2 sequences are SEHNR and FQNEAQ (reference sequence). The ends were cut back, 7 bases at V and 8 bases at J, with 18 bases in the middle. This CDR3 spans 14 amino acids.

This rearrangement joins TRBV27 to TRBJ1-2; 7 bases are shared with TRBD1. Germline CDR1 and CDR2: MNHEY and SMNVEV (reference sequence). V dropped 4 bases and J dropped 4; count of bases not matched to a gene: 6. The CDR3 extends over 14 amino acids. The CDR3 region has the DNA TGTGCCAGCAGTTATGGGGGACAGACCTATGGCTACACCTTC. Protein: CASSYGGQTYGYTF.

The chain uses TRBV9 and TRBJ2-1, with 10 nucleotides matching TRBD1. CDR1 is SGDLS, CDR2 YYNGEE, per germline. V shed 0 bases and J 2 bases; nucleotides not matched to a gene: 2. This CDR3 is 16 amino acids long. CDR3 coding DNA: TGTGCCAGCAGCGTAGGAGGGACAGGGGCCTACAATGAGCAGTTCTTC. This sequence encodes CASSVGGTGAYNEQFF.

The chain links TRBV28 to TRBJ2-1; D call uncertain. Looked up from germline, CDR1 is MDHEN and CDR2 is SYDVKM. The CDR3 runs to 13 residues. Trimming cost V 6 bases and J 1 base, with 7 bases left between them. CDR3 sequence (DNA): TGTGCCAGCAGCATAACGTCCTACAATGAGCAGTTCTTC. Protein: CASSITSYNEQFF.

This clone appeared a single time. The chain is built from TRBV27 and TRBJ2-1; D is perhaps TRBD2 (7 bases). The V and J ends lost 3 bases and 3 bases respectively, with 12 bases between them. The CDR3 spans 15 residues. The germline V gene has CDR1 MNHEY and CDR2 SMNVEV (reference sequence). For the CDR3, the DNA is TGTGCCAGCAGTTTCGCGGGGGCGGGCTACAATGAGCAGTTCTTC. As protein: CASSFAGAGYNEQFF.

This clone was seen only a few times. The chain links TRBV18 to TRBJ1-5; 9 nucleotides align to TRBD1. The CDR3 contains 15 residues. From germline, CDR1 is KGHSH and CDR2 LQKENI. J gave up 1 base and V 5 bases, and 3 bases lay outside the gene matches. CDR3 in DNA: TGTGCCAGCTCATCCGGGACAGGGAGCAATCAGCCCCAGCATTTT. Amino acid sequence: CASSSGTGSNQPQHF.

DNA for the CDR3: TGTGCCAGCAGCTTGGGATCTACTAACTATGGCTACACCTTC. This encodes CASSLGSTNYGYTF. The chain couples TRBV5-5 to TRBJ1-2; D gene unclear. Deletions cut 0 bases from V and 0 bases from J, with 6 bases between. CDR3 length: 14 residues. Germline V lookup: CDR1 SGHKS, CDR2 YYEKEE (reference sequence). Complete variable domain (other parts from reference TRBV5-5 and TRBJ1-2): DAGVTQSPTHLIKTRGQQVTLRCSPISGHKSVSWYQQVLGQGPQFIFQYYEKEERGRGNFPDRFSARQFPNYSSELNVNALLLGDSALYLCASSLGSTNYGYTFGSGTRLTVV.

This chain links TRBV11-2 with TRBJ2-1; D might be TRBD2 (6 bases). V dropped 1 base and J dropped 0 bases, with 13 bases sitting between them. The CDR3 extends over 17 amino acids. Germline V gene data show CDR1 as SGHAT and CDR2 as FQNNGV. The CDR3 here is CASSLGVSGASYNEQFF. The CDR3 DNA follows: TGTGCCAGCAGCTTAGGGGTTAGCGGCGCCTCCTACAATGAGCAGTTCTTC. The entire variable domain, with the rest obtained from reference TRBV11-2 and TRBJ2-1, is as follows: EAGVAQSPRYKIIEKRQSVAFWCNPISGHATLYWYQQILGQGPKLLIQFQNNGVVDDSQLPKDRFSAERLKGVDSTLKIQPAKLEDSAVYLCASSLGVSGASYNEQFFGPGTRLTVL.

This sequence joins TRBV15 and TRBJ2-2; D is undetermined. From germline, CDR1 is LNHNV and CDR2 YYDKDF (reference sequence). The CDR3 is 17 residues long. Trimming left V 2 bases short and J 1 base short, with 14 bases between. CDR3 sequence: CATSRSSSRMNTGELFF. The CDR3 bases are TGTGCCACCAGCAGATCCAGTTCAAGAATGAACACCGGGGAGCTGTTTTTT.